These T cell receptor beta chains were read from a single sample in a study of T cell responses to AZD1222 COVID-19 vaccine. Assay used: immunoSEQ multiplex PCR; TCRdb lists only in-frame clones, some missing. This sample has roughly 42,000 clones, with about 90% found just once. Sequenced material: peripheral blood, taken 28 days after the second dose of the MenACWY control vaccine. The receptors shown here come from an adult who received the MenACWY meningococcal vaccine as a control. The CDR3 runs from the conserved cysteine through the conserved F or W. Fields, in order: J gene, V gene, CDR3 protein.

TRBJ1-4 TRBV5-1 CASSSDLSTNEKLFF
TRBJ2-3 TRBV5-1 CASSLYGADTQYF
TRBJ2-1 TRBV5-1 CASSPGLAGGSNEQFF
TRBJ2-2 TRBV10-2 CASSETYTGGSNTGELFF
TRBJ2-3 TRBV24-1 CATSDPGLIDYTQYF
TRBJ2-7 TRBV27 CASSLGLAGSYEQYF
TRBJ2-4 TRBV11-2 CASSLAGQGNIQYF
TRBJ2-3 TRBV7-2 CASSLGGVPGVTQYF
TRBJ2-7 TRBV24-1 CATSDLGGGEQYF
TRBJ2-2 TRBV23-1 CASSQSYTYTGELFF
TRBJ2-1 TRBV29-1 CSVEEGREQFF
TRBJ1-1 TRBV5-1 CASSSTGPNMNTEAFF
TRBJ2-4 TRBV19 CASTPRLGGTKGDIQYF
TRBJ1-5 TRBV6-1 CASSEAGTGNQPQHF
TRBJ2-7 TRBV2 CASLWGEQYF
TRBJ2-2 TRBV5-5 CASSDLTSGSRGGELFF
TRBJ2-3 TRBV12-3/TRBV12-4 CASSPTRSDTQYF
TRBJ2-7 TRBV5-1 CASSRLAGVHEQYF
TRBJ2-1 TRBV24-1 CATSDFGTSVTNEQFF
TRBJ2-5 TRBV7-3 CASSRGGPKETQYF
TRBJ1-3 TRBV2 CASSDRGHRGGNTIYF
TRBJ2-5 TRBV6-1 CASSEVRVETQYF
TRBJ2-2 TRBV5-6 CASSGHGELFF
TRBJ2-7 TRBV18 CASSPSPSNEQYF
TRBJ1-3 TRBV7-9 CASSLEGTGKGNTIYF
TRBJ2-5 TRBV12-3/TRBV12-4 CASTIVSTETQYF
TRBJ2-7 TRBV7-9 CASTPRQGYEQYF
TRBJ2-1 TRBV5-4 CASSLEGGGLAVYNEQFF
TRBJ2-2 TRBV4-1 CASSREGTVNTGELFF
TRBJ2-7 TRBV6-6 CASSLTSGHYEQYF
TRBJ2-3 TRBV18 CASSPGLRTQYF
TRBJ2-7 TRBV28 CASSLLWDEQYF
TRBJ1-4 TRBV19 CASSILQGSSTNEKLFF
TRBJ2-2 TRBV5-6 CASAWNTGELFF
TRBJ2-7 TRBV18 CASSQSPYEQYF
TRBJ1-1 TRBV5-4 CASSYDRGNEAFF
TRBJ2-1 TRBV2 CASSRDGSSYNEQFF
TRBJ2-1 TRBV24-1 CATSDHRLAGDNEQFF
TRBJ2-3 TRBV10-3 CAISEQTDTQYF
TRBJ2-5 TRBV2 CASSLKETQYF
TRBJ2-7 TRBV28 CASGRGRYEQYF
TRBJ2-7 TRBV5-1 CASTQGDTSYEQYF
TRBJ2-5 TRBV7-9 CASSLGAGGWRDTQETQYF
TRBJ2-7 TRBV29-1 CSVETPGAGSYEQYF
TRBJ2-1 TRBV9 CASSVGTGSQFF
TRBJ2-7 TRBV7-2 CASSLPGGREGKHEQYF
TRBJ2-3 TRBV7-3 CASSPITSGLDTQYF
TRBJ2-7 TRBV7-9 CASSLGAPSGRAREQYF
TRBJ1-1 TRBV5-1 CASSFRTGGTEAFF
TRBJ1-5 TRBV24-1 CATSRGTDNQPQHF
TRBJ1-5 TRBV15 CATSREPTTLHQVPQHF